This TCR beta chain was obtained from a study of blood T cell repertoires in COVID-19. The overall study: Specimens from acute and convalescent COVID-19 originated in the United States, Italy and Spain. T cells, B-cell-depleted T cells, or PBMCs supplied cDNA or gDNA.

Per the study methods: Estimated nucleated cell counts came from reference gene primer amplification. TCRdb keeps only in-frame clones here, not all; method: immunoSEQ multiplex PCR. That table is the source of V, J and clone size, and D and trimming were worked out from the DNA. This sample yields roughly 180,000 clones, of which less than 90% are seen a single time; 2.1% belongs to the top ten. Trimming took 0 bases from V and 8 from J, leaving 7 bases between them. Germline V CDR1 and CDR2: WSHSY, SAAADI. This CDR3 has 13 amino acids. This clonotype originated in a man between 65 and 85 years old with active or convalescent COVID-19. The sample was peripheral blood. The V call is TRBV10-2, the J call TRBJ1-4; D unclear. The CDR3 region is CASSESTREKLFF. CDR3 coding DNA: TGCGCCAGCAGTGAGTCGACTCGAGAAAAACTGTTTTTT.